The present TCR beta chain was sequenced within a study of blood T cell repertoires in COVID-19. Overall study: From the United States, Italy and Spain came samples of acute and convalescent COVID-19. T cells, B-cell-depleted T cells, or PBMCs supplied cDNA or gDNA.

Study processing details: Amplification of reference gene primers was used by the study to estimate nucleated cell counts. Method: immunoSEQ multiplex PCR; TCRdb's copy keeps in-frame clones and lacks some. V, J and clone size are taken as reported in that table, and D and trimming were inferred from the DNA itself. The sample lists about 190,000 clones, approximately 80% occurring once. Trimming removed 2 bases from V and 8 bases from J; junction bases left unmatched: 13. Germline CDR1 and CDR2: SGHRS and YFSETQ. CDR3 length: 16 residues. The V call is TRBV5-1, the J call TRBJ2-1; TRBD2 aligns across 7 bases. The sample taken for sequencing was peripheral blood. The origin of this receptor is a man aged 50 to 59 who had recovered from COVID-19. This CDR3 is CASSLLARPGADEQFF. As DNA, the CDR3 is TGCGCCAGCAGCTTACTAGCGCGACCCGGAGCGGATGAGCAGTTCTTC.